In this sample, the clone carrying this T cell receptor beta chain turned up once. The germline V gene has CDR1 WNHNN and CDR2 SYGVQD (reference sequence). The CDR3 totals 15 residues. V trimming: 6 bases; J trimming: 0 bases; junction bases outside the gene matches: 5. This sample was taken from a study of shared clonotypes between healthy human individuals. Data came from immunoSEQ multiplex PCR; TCRdb stores just in-frame clones and leaves some out. The sample shows 950,000 to 1,300,000 clones, 70% to 80% of them seen only once. The gene calls are TRBV10-1 and TRBJ1-1; TRBD1 matches at 9 bases. Sample: memory CD4+ T cells sorted from blood. Indicated subset: CD45RA-negative fraction. This sequence was found in a man aged 18 to 29 in good health. The CDR3 loop is CASRPGTGMNTEAFF. CDR3 DNA: TGCGCCAGCAGACCCGGGACAGGGATGAACACTGAAGCTTTCTTT.